This TCR beta chain comes out of a study of cytomegalovirus exposure and HLA in healthy donors. Study details: The 500 to 750 first-cohort repertoires and the 120 or so validation repertoires shared the same platform, a later analysis reported.

The study's findings and limits: Per published reports, the classifier diagnosed cytomegalovirus status with high specificity and sensitivity.

CDR1 and CDR2 (germline): SGHNT, YYREEE (reference sequence). The CDR3 runs 13 residues. Trimming took off 1 base at V and 5 bases at J, with 10 bases between the two ends. The donors were members of the roughly 120-subject validation cohort (separate from the approximately 670-subject first cohort). This table comes from immunoSEQ multiplex PCR, and its TCRdb copy is limited to in-frame clones, with some not included. This sample has around 190,000 clones, with 85% found just once. Comment on this clone: The antigen is undetermined.

The sequencing sample was made of PBMCs. This sequence originates from a man younger than 30 in good health and CMV-seropositive. The chain uses TRBV5-4 and TRBJ2-7; D is possibly TRBD1 (6 bases). CDR3 nucleotide sequence: TGTGCCAGCAGCTTGAGAGGGGGAGACGAGCAGTACTTC. Translation gives CASSLRGGDEQYF.